A selection of T cell receptor beta chains follows, all from one sample in a study of T cells after yellow fever vaccination. TCRdb reprocessed the 5' RACE reads via MiXCR and lists one record per CDR3 protein. The repertoire includes some 300,000 distinct CDR3 sequences, under 9% of them detected once, and around 3.4% sits in the top ten. Sequenced here: CD4+ T cells sorted from PBMCs, sampled 5 days after the yellow fever booster vaccination. The receptors stem from a man between 18 and 29 years old who received the YFV17D yellow fever vaccine. CDR3s include the opening cysteine and the closing phenylalanine or tryptophan. The order of the fields is CDR3 DNA, CDR3 protein, D gene, clone size, J gene, V gene. A D gene is named only where the DNA matches it firmly. Clone size is shown for a subset of rows, as once, few, many or a class of expanded clone.

CDR3nt: TGTGCCAGCAGCCAAACCACAGGGATCACTAGCACAGATACGCAGTATTTT
CDR3aa: CASSQTTGITSTDTQYF
d_gene: NA
abundance: NA
j_gene: TRBJ2-3
v_gene: TRBV3-2

CDR3nt: TGCAGCGTTGAGGGCAGTGGCTCTGGTGGGGCCAACGTCCTGACTTTC
CDR3aa: CSVEGSGSGGANVLTF
d_gene: NA
abundance: NA
j_gene: TRBJ2-6
v_gene: TRBV29-1

CDR3nt: TGTGCCAGCAGGCTCGACGGGAACTATGGCTACACCTTC
CDR3aa: CASRLDGNYGYTF
d_gene: NA
abundance: NA
j_gene: TRBJ1-2
v_gene: TRBV12-3/TRBV12-4

CDR3nt: TGCGCCAGCAGCTTGGGACTAGACGCTGTAGAGACCCAGTACTTC
CDR3aa: CASSLGLDAVETQYF
d_gene: NA
abundance: many
j_gene: TRBJ2-5
v_gene: TRBV5-1

CDR3nt: TGCGCCAGCAGCCAAGTCCTCCGGGTCTATGGCTACACCTTC
CDR3aa: CASSQVLRVYGYTF
d_gene: NA
abundance: many
j_gene: TRBJ1-2
v_gene: TRBV4-3

CDR3nt: TGTGCCAGCAGTTTACGTCCAGGGTTATATGGCTACACCTTC
CDR3aa: CASSLRPGLYGYTF
d_gene: NA
abundance: few
j_gene: TRBJ1-2
v_gene: TRBV12-3/TRBV12-4

CDR3nt: TGTGCCAGCAGCCCGGGACAGGGAGCATTCTCTGGGGCCAACGTCCTGACTTTC
CDR3aa: CASSPGQGAFSGANVLTF
d_gene: TRBD1
abundance: NA
j_gene: TRBJ2-6
v_gene: TRBV28

CDR3nt: TGTGCCACCAGTGATTCCCAGGCCACTGGAAACACCATATATTTT
CDR3aa: CATSDSQATGNTIYF
d_gene: NA
abundance: few
j_gene: TRBJ1-3
v_gene: TRBV24-1

CDR3nt: TGTGCCAGCAGAGGGCCCCTGGCCGGGGAGCTGTTTTTT
CDR3aa: CASRGPLAGELFF
d_gene: NA
abundance: NA
j_gene: TRBJ2-2
v_gene: TRBV25-1

CDR3nt: TGTGCCAGCAGCGGGGGACAGGGGGACCGCTACTACGAGCAGTACTTC
CDR3aa: CASSGGQGDRYYEQYF
d_gene: TRBD1
abundance: NA
j_gene: TRBJ2-7
v_gene: TRBV7-9

CDR3nt: TGCAGTGCTAGAACGGGGGGTGACGAGACCCAGTACTTC
CDR3aa: CSARTGGDETQYF
d_gene: TRBD2
abundance: few
j_gene: TRBJ2-5
v_gene: TRBV20-1

CDR3nt: TGTGCCACCAGTGACGCGTCAGGGGCTGGGGAGACCCAGTACTTC
CDR3aa: CATSDASGAGETQYF
d_gene: NA
abundance: few
j_gene: TRBJ2-5
v_gene: TRBV24-1

CDR3nt: TGTGCCAGCAGTTTAGGGACTTACACAGATACGCAGTTTTTT
CDR3aa: CASSLGTYTDTQFF
d_gene: NA
abundance: NA
j_gene: TRBJ2-3
v_gene: TRBV6-1

CDR3nt: TGCAGTGCAGTAGGTCACGGGGGGCCTGGAAACACCATATATTTT
CDR3aa: CSAVGHGGPGNTIYF
d_gene: NA
abundance: many
j_gene: TRBJ1-3
v_gene: TRBV20-1

CDR3nt: TGTGCCATCAGTCAGGGGTGGGGCACAGATACGCAGTATTTT
CDR3aa: CAISQGWGTDTQYF
d_gene: NA
abundance: few
j_gene: TRBJ2-3
v_gene: TRBV10-3

CDR3nt: TGTGCCAGCAGCTCCGGTATTTCTGGGGTCCCGCGGGGGGCTTTCTTT
CDR3aa: CASSSGISGVPRGAFF
d_gene: NA
abundance: few
j_gene: TRBJ1-1
v_gene: TRBV7-2

CDR3nt: TGTGCCACGGGGGAAACAGATACGCAGTATTTT
CDR3aa: CATGETDTQYF
d_gene: NA
abundance: NA
j_gene: TRBJ2-3
v_gene: TRBV6-5

CDR3nt: TGCGCCAGCAGCTTTTCGGGGGAGTCAGCTTTCTTT
CDR3aa: CASSFSGESAFF
d_gene: NA
abundance: many
j_gene: TRBJ1-1
v_gene: TRBV5-1

CDR3nt: TGTGCCAGCAGCCTCGCGGACTCCTTAAGATATGAAAAACTGTTTTTT
CDR3aa: CASSLADSLRYEKLFF
d_gene: NA
abundance: many
j_gene: TRBJ1-4
v_gene: TRBV7-2

CDR3nt: TGCGCCAGCAGTTTAGGGGGCAGGGAAACCGGGGAGCTGTTTTTT
CDR3aa: CASSLGGRETGELFF
d_gene: TRBD1
abundance: few
j_gene: TRBJ2-2
v_gene: TRBV5-1

CDR3nt: TGTGCCAGCAGTTTGCGACAGGGGGCCCTTGGAAACACCATATATTTT
CDR3aa: CASSLRQGALGNTIYF
d_gene: TRBD1
abundance: NA
j_gene: TRBJ1-3
v_gene: TRBV6-5

CDR3nt: TGCGCCAGCAGTGAGTACCTTGTCCGCTCCTACGAGCAGTACTTC
CDR3aa: CASSEYLVRSYEQYF
d_gene: NA
abundance: NA
j_gene: TRBJ2-7
v_gene: TRBV10-1

CDR3nt: TGCGCCAGCAGCTTAGTGGGACTAGCGGGGCAAGAGACCCAGTACTTC
CDR3aa: CASSLVGLAGQETQYF
d_gene: TRBD2
abundance: NA
j_gene: TRBJ2-5
v_gene: TRBV5-1